The entry below describes one T cell receptor (beta chain). The antigen is not known. The V gene's germline CDR1 is SGHVS and CDR2 FQNEAQ. CDR3 size: 15 residues. The V gene end was trimmed by 1 base and the J gene end by 7 bases; junction bases not matched to a gene: 5. These data belong to a study of cytomegalovirus exposure and HLA in healthy donors. Whole-study results and caveats: Some TCR beta chains (more than 150 of them) were listed as cytomegalovirus-associated. Later on, a genetic analysis was performed. It linked a missense variant in DCLRE1C with V- and J-gene trimming of TCR beta. After further analysis at a later stage, around 17,000 TCR beta sequences were associated with HLA alleles at 0.05 false discovery rate. Cytomegalovirus status was reportedly diagnosed by the classifier with high specificity and sensitivity.

The PCR employed 60 Vbeta primers together with 13 Jbeta primers. TCRdb's copy holds only in-frame clones and misses some; the assay was immunoSEQ multiplex PCR. The sample has about 160,000 clones; approximately 81% are singletons. This receptor was obtained from a young man in good health and CMV-seronegative. Sample: PBMCs. J is TRBJ1-4 and V is TRBV7-8; 8 bases match TRBD1. DNA of the CDR3: TGTGCCAGCAGCTTAGGGACAGGGAAAAGTGAAAAACTGTTTTTT. This codes for CASSLGTGKSEKLFF.